What follows describes a single T cell receptor (beta chain). Its antigen is not identified. TCRdb ran MiXCR on the 5' RACE reads and lists one entry per CDR3 protein. The table shows a few thousand distinct CDR3 sequences, with 35% occurring only once. As to time point: sample taken at primary tumor resection. The record originates from a study of spatial heterogeneity in lung cancer. Findings of the study overall: One measure, the expanded intratumoral alpha and beta TCR count, tracked tumor mutation counts.

The CDR3 covers 13 residues. V lost 1 base and J lost 1, with 5 bases in between. The V gene's germline CDR1 is SEHNR and CDR2 FQNEAQ (reference sequence). The chain combines TRBV7-9 with TRBJ2-7; D unresolved. Sequences were derived from lung tumor tissue, sampled at surgery. The clonotype originates from a female donor with early-stage non-small cell lung cancer. The CDR3 region has the DNA TGTGCCAGCAGCTTAGGGTTGTCCTACGAGCAGTACTTC. Encoded protein: CASSLGLSYEQYF.